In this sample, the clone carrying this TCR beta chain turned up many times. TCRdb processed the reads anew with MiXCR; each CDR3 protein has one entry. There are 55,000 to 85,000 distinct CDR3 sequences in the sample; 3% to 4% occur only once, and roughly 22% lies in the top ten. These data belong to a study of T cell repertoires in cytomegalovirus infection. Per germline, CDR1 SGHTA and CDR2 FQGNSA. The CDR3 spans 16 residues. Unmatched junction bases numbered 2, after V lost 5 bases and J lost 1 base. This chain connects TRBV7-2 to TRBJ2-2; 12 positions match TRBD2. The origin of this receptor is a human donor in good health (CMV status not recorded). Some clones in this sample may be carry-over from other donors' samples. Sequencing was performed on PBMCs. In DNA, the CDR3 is TGTGCCAGCAGCGCGACTAGCGGGGGGAACACCGGGGAGCTGTTTTTT. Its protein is CASSATSGGNTGELFF.